These 7 T cell receptor beta chains share one sample of origin, sequenced in a study of cytomegalovirus exposure and HLA in healthy donors. PCR employed 60 Vbeta and 13 Jbeta primers. Measured with immunoSEQ multiplex PCR; TCRdb has only the in-frame clones, and not every one. The sample lists 210,000 or so clones; about 85% were seen once. The material sequenced was PBMCs. Receptors originate from a girl aged 2 to 9 in good health and CMV-seronegative.

J is TRBJ1-2 and V is TRBV6-5, with 8 bases lining up with TRBD1. V was pared by 9 bases and J by 8 bases, with 11 bases of the junction left unmatched. Germline CDR1 MNHEY, CDR2 SVGAGI. CDR3 length: 13 amino acids. As DNA, the CDR3 is TGTGCCAGTCGGACAGGGACTCTGGGAGGCTACACCTTC. Residues: CASRTGTLGGYTF.

The chain couples TRBV4-1 to TRBJ1-1; no clear D. The CDR3 length is 15 residues. Trimming stripped 0 bases from V and 1 base from J, with 9 bases between. Germline assignment: CDR1 MGHRA and CDR2 YSYEKL. The CDR3 region has the DNA TGCGCCAGCAGCCAAGAAATGCGGTGGAACACTGAAGCTTTCTTT. This codes for CASSQEMRWNTEAFF.

This rearrangement joins TRBV5-1 to TRBJ2-7, with D possibly matching TRBD2 (5 bases). This CDR3 is built from 15 residues. Germline loops: CDR1 SGHRS, CDR2 YFSETQ. The ends were cut back, 0 bases at V and 4 bases at J, with 14 bases in the middle. This CDR3 is CASSLAGISTYEQYF. The DNA of the CDR3 is TGCGCCAGCAGCTTGGCCGGGATTTCGACTTACGAGCAGTACTTC.

V and J are TRBV19 and TRBJ2-7; 10 bases match TRBD2. Germline loops: CDR1 LNHDA, CDR2 SQIVND (reference sequence). The CDR3 runs to 13 residues. V lost 6 bases and J lost 2; bases outside the gene matches: 1. The CDR3 sequence is CASRLAGTYEQYF. DNA of the CDR3: TGTGCCAGTAGACTAGCGGGAACCTACGAGCAGTACTTC.

V and J are TRBV30 and TRBJ2-5, with D perhaps matching TRBD2 (6 bases). The germline gives CDR1 GTSNPN, CDR2 SVGIG (reference sequence). Trimming left V 8 bases short and J 2 bases short, with 15 bases between. This CDR3 has 13 residues. The CDR3 coding sequence is TGTGCCACCGACCGGACTATTCAAGAGACCCAGTACTTC. Amino acids: CATDRTIQETQYF.

The chain has TRBV27 and TRBJ2-7; D ambiguous. Per the germline V gene, CDR1 is MNHEY and CDR2 is SMNVEV (reference sequence). This CDR3 has 15 residues. Deletions cut 3 bases from V and 0 bases from J, with 12 bases between. The CDR3 loop is CASSFGLPSSYEQYF. Written as DNA, the CDR3 is TGTGCCAGCAGTTTTGGGCTCCCGAGCTCCTACGAGCAGTACTTC.

This clone was seen once. The V call is TRBV5-1, the J call TRBJ2-3; a weak D match, TRBD2 (5 bases). Germline V gene data show CDR1 as SGHRS and CDR2 as YFSETQ. V gave up 4 bases and J gave up 1 base, with 22 bases separating them. CDR3 length: 18 residues. In DNA, the CDR3 is TGCGCCAGCAGCCCCACCAAAGGCGACTATCCCCGCACAGATACGCAGTATTTT. This codes for CASSPTKGDYPRTDTQYF. Full variable domain (rest looked up from reference TRBV5-1 and TRBJ2-3): KAGVTQTPRYLIKTRGQQVTLSCSPISGHRSVSWYQQTPGQGLQFLFEYFSETQRNKGNFPGRFSGRQFSNSRSEMNVSTLELGDSALYLCASSPTKGDYPRTDTQYFGPGTRLTVL.